This entry features one T cell receptor (beta chain) sequence. This entry belongs to a study of blood T cell repertoires in COVID-19. Per germline, CDR1 GTSNPN and CDR2 SVGIG (reference sequence). The CDR3 covers 15 residues. The germline V and J ends were trimmed by 3 bases and 0 bases, with 14 bases remaining between them. Original processing methods: Estimates of nucleated cell counts were drawn from the amplification of reference gene primers. Profiled with immunoSEQ multiplex PCR; TCRdb holds only in-frame clones, not every one. The D gene and trimming were derived from the DNA, and the V and J assignments and clone size from that table. The repertoire holds roughly 310,000 clones, with 89% as singletons.

The TCR originated in a woman in her 40s who had recovered from COVID-19. Sequenced material: PBMCs or T cells enriched from blood (not recorded which). The genes are TRBV30 and TRBJ1-2; tentatively, D is TRBD1 (6 bases). The CDR3: CAWSKGQTTNYGYTF. The CDR3 DNA is TGTGCCTGGAGCAAAGGACAGACGACTAACTATGGCTACACCTTC.